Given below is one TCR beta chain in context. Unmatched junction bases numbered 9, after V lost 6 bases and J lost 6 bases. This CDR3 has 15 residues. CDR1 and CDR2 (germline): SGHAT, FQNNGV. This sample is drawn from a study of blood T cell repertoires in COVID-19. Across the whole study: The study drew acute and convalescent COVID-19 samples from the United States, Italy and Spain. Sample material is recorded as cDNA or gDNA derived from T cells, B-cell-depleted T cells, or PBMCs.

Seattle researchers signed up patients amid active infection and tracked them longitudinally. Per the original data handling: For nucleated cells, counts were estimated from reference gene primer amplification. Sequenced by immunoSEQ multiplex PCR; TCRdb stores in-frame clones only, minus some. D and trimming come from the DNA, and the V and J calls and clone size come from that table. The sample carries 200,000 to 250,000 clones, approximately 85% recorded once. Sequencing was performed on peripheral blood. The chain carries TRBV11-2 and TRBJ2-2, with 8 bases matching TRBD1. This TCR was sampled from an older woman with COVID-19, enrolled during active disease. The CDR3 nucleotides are TGTGCCAGCAGGCCTCTCCAGGGGGCTCCCGGGGAGCTGTTTTTT. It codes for CASRPLQGAPGELFF. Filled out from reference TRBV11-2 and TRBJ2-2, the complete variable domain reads EAGVAQSPRYKIIEKRQSVAFWCNPISGHATLYWYQQILGQGPKLLIQFQNNGVVDDSQLPKDRFSAERLKGVDSTLKIQPAKLEDSAVYLCASRPLQGAPGELFFGEGSRLTVL.